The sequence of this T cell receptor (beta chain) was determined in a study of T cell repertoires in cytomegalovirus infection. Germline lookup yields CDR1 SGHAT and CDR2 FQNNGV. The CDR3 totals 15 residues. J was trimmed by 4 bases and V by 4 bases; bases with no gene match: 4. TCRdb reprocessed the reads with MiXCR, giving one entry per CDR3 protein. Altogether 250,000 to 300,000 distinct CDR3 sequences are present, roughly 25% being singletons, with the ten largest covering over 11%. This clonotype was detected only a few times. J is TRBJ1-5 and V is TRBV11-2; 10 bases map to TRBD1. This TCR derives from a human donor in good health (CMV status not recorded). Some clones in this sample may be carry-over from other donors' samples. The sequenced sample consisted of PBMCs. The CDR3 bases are TGTGCCAGCAGCTCGGGACAGGGGCCAAATCAGCCCCAGCATTTT. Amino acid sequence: CASSSGQGPNQPQHF.